This T cell receptor (beta chain) is drawn from a study of T cell repertoires in cytomegalovirus infection. Study information: CMV infection together with matching HLA type was indicated by public TCR beta signatures. General study results and limits: Cumulative public TCR beta family frequency identified carriers of CMV plus the relevant HLA. CMV-specific TCR beta clonotypes restricted by HLA-C dominated the ex vivo response.

TCRdb itself ran the reads through MiXCR, one entry per CDR3 protein. The top ten clones hold roughly 13% of a sample with fewer than 550,000 distinct CDR3 sequences, roughly 30% of them seen once. About this clonotype itself: The antigen is undetermined. A junction end diverges from the germline sequence, so it may reflect a read error.

The CDR3 consists of 14 residues. Looked up from germline, CDR1 is MNHNS and CDR2 is SASEGT. This clonotype originated in a human donor in good health (CMV status not recorded). Some clones in this sample may be carry-over from other donors' samples. This chain links TRBV6-1 with TRBJ1-6, with TRBD1 matching 7 bases. The material sequenced was PBMCs. The CDR3 sequence is CASSLQGNNTPLHF. The CDR3 DNA sequence: TGTGCCAGCAGTTTACAGGGGAATAATACACCCCTCCACTTT.